The 27 T cell receptor beta chains given below trace back to one sample, sequenced in a study of cytomegalovirus exposure and HLA in healthy donors. It was with 60 Vbeta and 13 Jbeta primers that the PCR ran. Repertoires were generated with immunoSEQ multiplex PCR, while TCRdb's copy carries only in-frame clones and drops some. The profile covers roughly 140,000 clones, with roughly 77% appearing a single time and about 3.7% taken by the ten largest. The sample consisted of PBMCs. Source of these receptors: a human donor in good health.

A note on this clone: Relative to the germline gene, one junction end is altered; a read error may explain this. The J gene is TRBJ1-4, the V gene TRBV5-6; tentatively, D is TRBD1 (5 bases). Per germline, CDR1 SGHDT and CDR2 YYEEEE. This CDR3 is built from 14 residues. The CDR3 DNA follows: TGTGCCAGCAGCCTCCGACCAGGGTACGAAAAACTGCTTTTT. Protein: CASSLRPGYEKLLF.

The rearrangement joins TRBV7-2 to TRBJ2-5, with 13 bases lining up with TRBD2. The ends lost 5 bases at V and 7 bases at J; junction bases unmatched: 13. Germline CDR1 SGHTA, CDR2 FQGNSA. CDR3 size: 17 residues. This chain's CDR3 is CASSPLALAGGPGTQYF. The CDR3 DNA follows: TGTGCCAGCAGCCCACTAGCACTAGCGGGGGGGCCGGGGACCCAGTACTTC.

The chain combines TRBV9 with TRBJ2-7; 7 bases agree with TRBD2. This CDR3 comprises 14 residues. CDR1 SGDLS and CDR2 YYNGEE come from the germline V gene. Trimming at V came to 4 bases and at J to 4 bases, leaving 8 bases not matched to a gene. The CDR3 DNA reads as TGTGCCAGCAGCTTCGGACTAGTTGGTTACGAGCAGTACTTC. Its translation: CASSFGLVGYEQYF.

The chain combines TRBV19 with TRBJ1-2, with a possible D match to TRBD1 (6 bases). CDR1 LNHDA and CDR2 SQIVND come from the germline V gene (reference sequence). Trimming pared 4 bases from V and 3 bases from J, leaving 9 bases between. The CDR3 loop spans 13 amino acids. As DNA, the CDR3 is TGTGCCAGTAGTACCGGACAGTACTATGGCTACACCTTC. Its protein is CASSTGQYYGYTF.

The chain combines TRBV6-1 with TRBJ2-1; the match to TRBD1 covers 9 bases. Germline V gene data show CDR1 as MNHNS and CDR2 as SASEGT. Trimming removed 4 bases from V and 8 bases from J; junction bases left unmatched: 6. The CDR3 length is 14 residues. The CDR3 loop is CASSVQQGAYEQFF. CDR3 nucleotide sequence: TGTGCCAGCAGTGTACAACAGGGGGCCTATGAGCAGTTCTTC.

The chain combines TRBV4-1 with TRBJ1-5; D ambiguous. The V gene lost 1 base and the J gene lost 5 bases, with 12 bases spanning the gap. The germline V gene has CDR1 MGHRA and CDR2 YSYEKL. The CDR3 runs to 15 residues. The CDR3 spells CASSQVENIDQPQHF. The DNA for the CDR3 is TGCGCCAGCAGCCAAGTGGAGAATATCGATCAGCCCCAGCATTTT.

V is TRBV5-1 and J is TRBJ2-1; weak D call: TRBD2 (5 bases). The CDR3 has 13 residues. With 4 bases removed from V and 6 bases from J, the gap between germline ends came to 11 bases. Germline CDR1 reads SGHRS; CDR2 reads YFSETQ. The CDR3 protein is CASSAVGGNEQFF. For the CDR3, the DNA is TGCGCCAGCAGCGCTGTTGGAGGCAATGAGCAGTTCTTC.

The chain recombines TRBV5-1 with TRBJ2-5, with D possibly matching TRBD2 (5 bases). The CDR3 has 14 residues. Germline CDR1 is SGHRS and CDR2 is YFSETQ. V was trimmed by 1 base and J by 5 bases, leaving 12 bases between them. In nucleotides, the CDR3 is TGCGCCAGCAGCTTGTGGGAGACGACTGAGACCCAGTACTTC. It is translated as CASSLWETTETQYF.

The gene calls are TRBV11-2 and TRBJ2-5, with TRBD2 identical over 8 bases. TRBJ2-7 matches the DNA end more closely, so the J call is doubtful. This CDR3 has 14 residues. CDR1 SGHAT and CDR2 FQNNGV come from the germline V gene. The CDR3 loop is CASSQERGSYEQYF. CDR3 nucleotide sequence: TGTGCCAGCAGCCAGGAGCGGGGGTCCTACGAGCAGTACTTC.

V is TRBV19 and J is TRBJ2-1; 9 bases map to TRBD2. Trimming removed 7 bases from V and 6 bases from J; junction bases left unmatched: 13. Looked up from germline, CDR1 is LNHDA and CDR2 is SQIVND (reference sequence). CDR3 length: 16 residues. For the CDR3, the DNA is TGTGCCAGTACCGTCCGCCTAGCTAGCGGGACCAATGAGCAGTTCTTC. As protein: CASTVRLASGTNEQFF.

This clone came up once. This chain links TRBV5-4 with TRBJ2-4; D may be TRBD2 (6 bases). V was shortened by 4 bases and J by 1 base, with 15 bases between the two germline ends. Germline V lookup: CDR1 SGHNT, CDR2 YYREEE (reference sequence). CDR3 length: 16 amino acids. In DNA, the CDR3 is TGTGCCAGCAGCCCGAAAGGAGGGGATGCCAAAAACATTCAGTACTTC. Protein sequence: CASSPKGGDAKNIQYF.

The chain links TRBV5-4 to TRBJ2-5, with TRBD1 matching over 8 bases. The CDR3 is made up of 14 amino acids. Trimming removed 3 bases from V and 1 base from J; junction bases left unmatched: 2. Germline V gives CDR1 SGHNT, CDR2 YYREEE (reference sequence). In DNA, the CDR3 is TGTGCCAGCAGCTCTACAGGGGGCCAAGAGACCCAGTACTTC. Its translation: CASSSTGGQETQYF.

This chain connects TRBV27 to TRBJ1-2, with D possibly TRBD1 on 5 matching bases. The CDR3 runs 13 residues. Per the germline V gene, CDR1 is MNHEY and CDR2 is SMNVEV (reference sequence). V was cut by 3 bases and J by 3 bases, with 8 bases left in between. The CDR3 DNA is TGTGCCAGCAGTTTCGCGGGGGACTATGGCTACACCTTC. Translated, it gives CASSFAGDYGYTF.

The rearrangement uses TRBV4-1 and TRBJ2-6, with 7 bases matching TRBD1. Per germline, CDR1 MGHRA and CDR2 YSYEKL. J gave up 0 bases and V 5 bases, and 7 bases lay outside the gene matches. This CDR3 comprises 17 residues. The chain's CDR3 is CASSAGTAFSGANVLTF. The CDR3 region has the DNA TGCGCCAGCAGCGCCGGGACAGCCTTCTCTGGGGCCAACGTCCTGACTTTC.

This chain links TRBV4-1 with TRBJ1-2; 7 nucleotides agree with TRBD1. Trimming removed 0 bases from V and 4 bases from J; junction bases left unmatched: 8. CDR3 length: 16 amino acids. Germline lookup yields CDR1 MGHRA and CDR2 YSYEKL. CDR3 bases: TGCGCCAGCAGCCAAGACTCCACAGGGGACCCCTATGGCTACACCTTC. It codes for CASSQDSTGDPYGYTF.

In this sample, this clone turned up a few times. The chain recombines TRBV5-1 with TRBJ1-4; 8 positions match TRBD1. J gave up 8 bases and V 4 bases, and 7 bases lay outside the gene matches. There are 14 residues in the CDR3. The V gene's germline CDR1 is SGHRS and CDR2 YFSETQ. The CDR3 DNA sequence: TGCGCCAGCAGCGTGGCAGGGGGCAGGGAAAAACTGTTTTTT. Protein: CASSVAGGREKLFF.

The gene calls are TRBV2 and TRBJ2-7, with D unclear. CDR3 length: 14 amino acids. The V gene's germline CDR1 is SNHLY and CDR2 FYNNEI. Between the trimmed V and J ends, which lost 4 bases and 0 bases, there was a span of 10 bases. CDR3 bases: TGTGCCAGCAGTGTCTTATCTAACTCCTACGAGCAGTACTTC. Translated: CASSVLSNSYEQYF.

The chain is built from TRBV7-2 and TRBJ1-5; D is perhaps TRBD1 (6 bases). The CDR3 is made up of 16 amino acids. V lost 0 bases and J lost 7, with 16 bases in between. Germline V gene sequence: CDR1 SGHTA, CDR2 FQGNSA. The CDR3 spells CASSLASGQLRQPQHF. The CDR3 DNA sequence: TGTGCCAGCAGCTTAGCAAGCGGACAGCTACGGCAGCCCCAGCATTTT.

J is TRBJ2-3 and V is TRBV21-1; no DNA check was done on the table's D call, TRBD2. TRBV21-1 has pseudogene status. This CDR3 spans 18 amino acids. The CDR3 DNA reads as TGTGCCAGCAGCAAAGGTCGAAATCTAGCGGGAGCGGGGGATACGCAGTATTTT. Amino acids: CASSKGRNLAGAGDTQYF.

The V gene is TRBV5-5, the J gene TRBJ2-7, with 10 bases fitting TRBD1. The CDR3 has 16 residues. The V segment lost 4 bases and the J segment 0 bases; nucleotides outside the gene matches: 7. Germline-derived CDR1 and CDR2 are SGHKS and YYEKEE (reference sequence). As DNA, the CDR3 is TGTGCCAGCAGCCCCCTGGGACAGGGGTTCTCCTACGAGCAGTACTTC. Its protein is CASSPLGQGFSYEQYF.

The V call is TRBV28, the J call TRBJ2-7; 12 bases match TRBD2. Germline V CDR1 and CDR2: MDHEN, SYDVKM. The CDR3 extends over 16 amino acids. V dropped 2 bases and J dropped 2; count of bases not matched to a gene: 4. The CDR3: CASSLEGLAGAYEQYF. DNA of the CDR3: TGTGCCAGCAGTTTAGAGGGACTAGCGGGCGCCTACGAGCAGTACTTC.

This clone came up a few times. The chain links TRBV4-2 to TRBJ1-3; possibly TRBD1 for D (5 bases). The length of the CDR3 is 17 residues. The germline V gene encodes CDR1 LGHNA and CDR2 YNFKEQ. V gave up 4 bases and J gave up 2 bases, with 18 bases separating them. As DNA, the CDR3 is TGTGCCAGCAGCCCCGAAGGAGGGGTTCACCCTGGAAACACCATATATTTT. Protein product: CASSPEGGVHPGNTIYF.

The chain links TRBV6-1 to TRBJ2-5, with a tentative D call TRBD1 (6 bases). The CDR3 has 15 residues. The germline V gene encodes CDR1 MNHNS and CDR2 SASEGT. V was shortened by 4 bases and J by 4 bases, with 16 bases between the two germline ends. The CDR3 here is CASSAQGSSGETQYF. The CDR3 DNA is TGTGCCAGCAGTGCACAGGGCAGTTCTGGAGAGACCCAGTACTTC.

The CDR3 nucleotides are TGTGCCAGCAGTGACGCGAGAGGGAATGAGCAGTTCTTC. It translates to CASSDARGNEQFF. The rearrangement links TRBV6-4 to TRBJ2-1; tentative D call: TRBD2 (5 bases). Looked up from germline, CDR1 is MRHNA and CDR2 is SNTAGT. The CDR3 has 13 residues. With 2 bases removed from V and 7 bases from J, the gap between germline ends came to 9 bases.

The V and J genes are TRBV2 and TRBJ1-2; TRBD1 might be the D (6 bases). Germline V lookup: CDR1 SNHLY, CDR2 FYNNEI. CDR3 length: 14 residues. V was clipped by 6 bases and J by 0 bases, with 11 bases between them. As DNA, the CDR3 is TGTGCCAGCAGAGGGGGTGACCCTAACTATGGCTACACCTTC. Protein: CASRGGDPNYGYTF. Variable domain in full (rest from reference TRBV2 and TRBJ1-2): EPEVTQTPSHQVTQMGQEVILRCVPISNHLYFYWYRQILGQKVEFLVSFYNNEISEKSEIFDDQFSVERPDGSNFTLKIRSTKLEDSAMYFCASRGGDPNYGYTFGSGTRLTVV.

The rearrangement links TRBV7-8 to TRBJ1-2; 9 bases line up with TRBD1. The CDR3 extends over 12 amino acids. V shed 6 bases and J 6 bases; nucleotides not matched to a gene: 2. CDR1 SGHVS and CDR2 FQNEAQ come from the germline V gene. DNA of the CDR3: TGTGCCAGCAGTCGGGACAGGGATGGCTACACCTTC. Translated, it gives CASSRDRDGYTF.

In its sample, this clone was seen a few times. J is TRBJ2-5 and V is TRBV7-3; D may be TRBD1 (6 bases). Trimming pared 3 bases from V and 1 base from J, leaving 9 bases between. This CDR3 is 14 amino acids long. The V gene's germline CDR1 is SGHTA and CDR2 FQGTGA. The chain's CDR3 is CASSLDSSQETQYF. CDR3 DNA sequence: TGTGCCAGCAGCTTGGACAGCAGCCAAGAGACCCAGTACTTC.